What follows are 28 T cell receptor beta chains derived from one specimen sequenced in a study of siplizumab effects on memory and regulatory T cells. The protocol was immunoSEQ multiplex PCR, while the TCRdb copy is restricted to in-frame clones and leaves out a portion. The table records 85,000 to 130,000 clones, about nine tenths of them present only once. Sequencing used CD4+ T cells sorted from blood. These receptors all stem from a human donor in good health. Some clones in this sample may be carry-over from other donors' samples.

The gene calls are TRBV6-5 and TRBJ1-4; D ambiguous. The length of the CDR3 is 14 residues. Germline CDR1 and CDR2: MNHEY and SVGAGI. Trimming shortened V by 5 bases and J by 7 bases, and 14 bases separated the two germline ends. CDR3 nucleotides: TGTGCCAGCAGTGAGGCGGCCACGATTGAAAAACTGTTTTTT. Protein: CASSEAATIEKLFF.

The chain combines TRBV7-8 with TRBJ1-1; the D gene is possibly TRBD1 (5 bases). CDR3 length equals 15 residues. In germline, CDR1 is SGHVS, CDR2 FQNEAQ. Trimming left V 1 base short and J 4 bases short, with 13 bases between. The CDR3 region is CASSLVSGTGTEAFF. In nucleotides, the CDR3 is TGTGCCAGCAGCTTAGTTTCTGGGACGGGCACTGAAGCTTTCTTT.

This sequence joins TRBV5-6 and TRBJ1-2, with D uncertain. V shed 7 bases and J shed 0 bases, with 19 bases lying between them. CDR3 length: 16 residues. Germline assignment: CDR1 SGHDT and CDR2 YYEEEE. CDR3 sequence (DNA): TGTGCCAGCGCAACAATCGCACAGACTACTAACTATGGCTACACCTTC. Translated, it gives CASATIAQTTNYGYTF.

This sequence joins TRBV4-1 and TRBJ2-5; D is possibly TRBD1 or TRBD2 (5 bases each). Per germline, CDR1 MGHRA and CDR2 YSYEKL. The length of the CDR3 is 14 residues. Trimming took 3 bases from V and 4 from J, leaving 12 bases between them. CDR3 protein: CASSQGERVETQYF. The DNA for the CDR3 is TGCGCCAGCAGCCAGGGGGAACGGGTAGAGACCCAGTACTTC.

J is TRBJ2-1 and V is TRBV10-3, with D possibly TRBD1 on 6 matching bases. Germline V lookup: CDR1 ENHRY, CDR2 SYGVKD. The CDR3 consists of 12 residues. Trimming removed 8 bases from V and 6 bases from J, with 11 bases in between. The CDR3 nucleotides read TGTGCCATCTCTGGCAGGGGCAATGAGCAGTTCTTC. This sequence encodes CAISGRGNEQFF.

The rearrangement links TRBV27 to TRBJ2-5; TRBD2 matches at 10 bases. This CDR3 has 13 amino acids. The J segment lost 4 bases and the V segment lost 6 bases, leaving 2 bases of the junction unmatched. Germline-derived CDR1 and CDR2 are MNHEY and SMNVEV (reference sequence). This chain's CDR3 is CASRLAGRETQYF. CDR3 nucleotide sequence: TGTGCCAGCAGACTAGCGGGGAGAGAGACCCAGTACTTC.

This rearrangement joins TRBV19 to TRBJ2-6; 10 bases are shared with TRBD1. The CDR3 covers 17 residues. Germline lookup yields CDR1 LNHDA and CDR2 SQIVND (reference sequence). J was trimmed by 2 bases and V by 4 bases; bases with no gene match: 5. DNA of the CDR3: TGTGCCAGTAGTACTAGGACAGGGGGACCTGGGGCCAACGTCCTGACTTTC. Amino acids: CASSTRTGGPGANVLTF.

DNA for the CDR3: TGTGCCAGCAGCTCTAGCGGGAGCGGAACCTACGAGCAGTACTTC. Its protein is CASSSSGSGTYEQYF. The chain combines TRBV28 with TRBJ2-7; 10 bases map to TRBD2. This CDR3 region has 15 residues. Germline V gene sequence: CDR1 MDHEN, CDR2 SYDVKM. V lost 6 bases to trimming and J lost 2 bases; unmatched junction nucleotides: 7.

The chain links TRBV6-1 to TRBJ1-1, with D unresolved. CDR1 is MNHNS, CDR2 SASEGT, per germline. The V and J ends lost 5 bases and 5 bases respectively, with 12 bases between them. The CDR3 is 13 residues long. For the CDR3, the DNA is TGTGCCAGCAGTTCCTGGACGGGGACTGAAGCTTTCTTT. Translation: CASSSWTGTEAFF.

In its sample, this clone was seen once. The same CDR3 arises from other DNA sequences in this sample as well. The DNA of the CDR3 is TGTGCCAGCTCACCACCGGGCAGCTACGAGCAGTACTTC. It translates to CASSPPGSYEQYF. The gene calls are TRBV18 and TRBJ2-7; no clear D gene. Germline CDR1 KGHSH, CDR2 LQKENI. V gave up 0 bases and J gave up 3 bases, with 6 bases separating them. The CDR3 is made up of 13 amino acids.

The CDR3 region is CASQGSGNTIYF. The DNA for the CDR3 is TGTGCCAGTCAGGGTTCAGGAAACACCATATATTTT. The V and J genes are TRBV7-9 and TRBJ1-3; TRBD1 might be the D (5 bases). Trimming removed 9 bases from V and 4 bases from J, with 10 bases in between. Per germline, CDR1 SEHNR and CDR2 FQNEAQ (reference sequence). The CDR3 is made up of 12 amino acids.

The V gene is TRBV2, the J gene TRBJ2-7; weak D call: TRBD2 (5 bases). The V end was cut by 9 bases, the J end by 3 bases, with 12 bases between. The CDR3 loop spans 12 amino acids. Germline loops: CDR1 SNHLY, CDR2 FYNNEI. The CDR3 is CASNGLHYEQYF. The DNA of the CDR3 is TGTGCCAGTAATGGACTCCACTACGAGCAGTACTTC.

The V gene is TRBV11-2, the J gene TRBJ1-4, with D possibly being TRBD1 (5 bases). The CDR3 totals 16 residues. With 0 bases removed from V and 15 bases from J, the gap between germline ends came to 23 bases. Germline lookup yields CDR1 SGHAT and CDR2 FQNNGV. CDR3 amino acids: CASSLDPGLGRGVMFF. As DNA, the CDR3 is TGTGCCAGCAGCTTAGATCCCGGGTTGGGGAGGGGTGTGATGTTTTTT.

This chain's CDR3 is CASSFKGRYGYTF. Here the CDR3 DNA reads TGTGCCAGCAGCTTTAAGGGGAGATATGGCTACACCTTC. The genes are TRBV5-6 and TRBJ1-2; weak D call: TRBD1 (5 bases). CDR1 SGHDT and CDR2 YYEEEE come from the germline V gene. The CDR3 runs 13 residues. Trimming took 2 bases from V and 5 from J, leaving 10 bases between them.

The CDR3 DNA is TGTGCCAGAAGCTTCACCCTAGCGGGGTCTTACAATGAGCAGTTCTTC. Translation: CARSFTLAGSYNEQFF. The V call is TRBV5-3, the J call TRBJ2-1; 9 bases line up with TRBD2. TRBV5-3 falls under the ORF class, with uncertain function. This CDR3 has 16 amino acids. Trimming took 2 bases from V and 4 from J; bases not matched to a gene: 7.

The chain combines TRBV7-6 with TRBJ2-7; 7 bases agree with TRBD1. The CDR3 spans 14 residues. In germline, CDR1 is SGHVS, CDR2 FNYEAQ. V lost 4 bases and J lost 2; bases outside the gene matches: 5. The CDR3 region is CASSSRQGPYEQYF. CDR3 DNA sequence: TGTGCCAGCAGCTCGAGACAGGGCCCCTACGAGCAGTACTTC.

This chain joins TRBV28 and TRBJ1-2, with D perhaps matching TRBD1 (6 bases). Germline CDR1 MDHEN, CDR2 SYDVKM. V gave up 8 bases and J gave up 4 bases, with 17 bases separating them. The CDR3 length is 14 residues. The CDR3 region has the DNA TGTGCCAGCTCCCAACAGGGTTGGAGCTATGGCTACACCTTC. This gives the protein CASSQQGWSYGYTF.

The chain links TRBV7-9 to TRBJ1-5, with D perhaps TRBD1 (6 bases). V was trimmed by 4 bases and J by 3 bases, leaving 13 bases between them. CDR1 SEHNR and CDR2 FQNEAQ come from the germline V gene (reference sequence). The CDR3 length is 15 residues. The CDR3 spells CASSSSAGHNQPQHF. The CDR3 region has the DNA TGTGCCAGCAGCTCCTCAGCGGGACACAATCAGCCCCAGCATTTT.

This rearrangement joins TRBV11-3 to TRBJ2-3; tentative D call: TRBD1 (5 bases). Looked up from germline, CDR1 is SGHNT and CDR2 is YENEEA. Trimming took 4 bases from V and 3 from J, leaving 11 bases between them. The CDR3 runs 14 residues. This CDR3 is CASSSGKKTDTQYF. CDR3 nucleotide sequence: TGTGCCAGCAGCTCAGGGAAGAAAACAGATACGCAGTATTTT.

This rearrangement joins TRBV2 to TRBJ2-1, with 9 bases fitting TRBD2. CDR3 length: 14 amino acids. Unmatched junction bases numbered 8, after V lost 6 bases and J lost 8 bases. In germline, CDR1 is SNHLY, CDR2 FYNNEI. The CDR3: CASRLSSGNYEQFF. Written as DNA, the CDR3 is TGTGCCAGCAGACTCTCTAGCGGGAACTATGAGCAGTTCTTC.

This rearrangement joins TRBV5-1 to TRBJ1-1; 7 bases align to TRBD1. Trimming took 4 bases from V and 6 from J; bases not matched to a gene: 9. The CDR3 runs 14 residues. Germline values: CDR1 SGHRS, CDR2 YFSETQ. The CDR3 DNA reads TGCGCCAGCAGCCGAGCTGACAGGGTCGCTGAAGCTTTCTTT. Protein product: CASSRADRVAEAFF.

The chain links TRBV7-9 to TRBJ2-5; 7 nucleotides agree with TRBD1. Looked up from germline, CDR1 is SEHNR and CDR2 is FQNEAQ (reference sequence). Germline trimming cut 8 bases from V and 3 bases from J; bases unmatched to any gene: 9. The CDR3 covers 14 residues. The CDR3 loop reads CASGSSGTEETQYF. The DNA for the CDR3 is TGTGCCAGCGGGAGTAGTGGGACAGAAGAGACCCAGTACTTC.

The chain is built from TRBV9 and TRBJ2-3, with 7 bases identical to TRBD2. This CDR3 region has 15 residues. The junction had 10 bases not matched to a gene; V was cut back by 3 bases and J by 6 bases. Germline CDR1 is SGDLS and CDR2 is YYNGEE. CDR3 in DNA: TGTGCCAGCAGCGACCGGGGCGCGGGGGTGGATACGCAGTATTTT. It translates to CASSDRGAGVDTQYF. The full variable domain, in which reference TRBV9 and TRBJ2-3 provide the parts outside the CDR3, is DSGVTQTPKHLITATGQRVTLRCSPRSGDLSVYWYQQSLDQGLQFLIQYYNGEERAKGNILERFSAQQFPDLHSELNLSSLELGDSALYFCASSDRGAGVDTQYFGPGTRLTVL.

This clone was picked up one time. The J gene is TRBJ2-2, the V gene TRBV10-3; 9 bases are a match to TRBD2. After removal of 0 bases from V and 7 bases from J, the junction contained 6 bases not matched to a gene. This CDR3 has 16 amino acids. The germline CDR1 and CDR2 sequences are ENHRY and SYGVKD. CDR3 amino acids: CAISESQREDGGELFF. Written as DNA, the CDR3 is TGTGCCATCAGTGAGTCGCAGCGGGAGGATGGCGGGGAGCTGTTTTTT.

The rearrangement links TRBV7-3 to TRBJ2-1, with a possible D match to TRBD2 (5 bases). V lost 5 bases, J lost 6 bases, and 14 bases lay in between. There are 14 residues in the CDR3. The germline CDR1 and CDR2 sequences are SGHTA and FQGTGA. CDR3: CASSPRGTSNEQFF. CDR3 nucleotide sequence: TGTGCCAGCAGCCCCCGGGGAACTAGCAATGAGCAGTTCTTC. Together with reference TRBV7-3 and TRBJ2-1, the CDR3 gives the full variable domain: GAGVSQTPSNKVTEKGKYVELRCDPISGHTALYWYRQSLGQGPEFLIYFQGTGAADDSGLPNDRFFAVRPEGSVSTLKIQRTERGDSAVYLCASSPRGTSNEQFFGPGTRLTVL.

The V call is TRBV6-5, the J call TRBJ1-1, with D possibly being TRBD1 (5 bases). The CDR3 sequence is 14 residues long. CDR1 and CDR2 (germline): MNHEY, SVGAGI. V was trimmed by 0 bases and J by 5 bases, leaving 10 bases between them. CDR3 sequence (DNA): TGTGCCAGCAGTTACTCTGGGGGGTATACTGAAGCTTTCTTT. Amino acid sequence: CASSYSGGYTEAFF.

V and J are TRBV29-1 and TRBJ2-1; D gene ambiguous. Germline V gene sequence: CDR1 SQVTM, CDR2 ANQGSEA. There are 14 residues in the CDR3. Trimming shortened V by 0 bases and J by 2 bases, and 8 bases separated the two germline ends. CDR3 sequence (DNA): TGCAGCGTTGAAGAATGGAGCCCCTACAATGAGCAGTTCTTC. Protein product: CSVEEWSPYNEQFF.

This chain uses TRBV5-1 with TRBJ2-7; D remains unclear. This CDR3 has 14 residues. Germline V gene sequence: CDR1 SGHRS, CDR2 YFSETQ. The ends were cut back, 0 bases at V and 0 bases at J, with 7 bases in the middle. The DNA of the CDR3 is TGCGCCAGCAGCTTGGGCCTTGACTCCTACGAGCAGTACTTC. The encoded protein is CASSLGLDSYEQYF. Combining the CDR3 with reference TRBV5-1 and TRBJ2-7 gives the whole variable domain KAGVTQTPRYLIKTRGQQVTLSCSPISGHRSVSWYQQTPGQGLQFLFEYFSETQRNKGNFPGRFSGRQFSNSRSEMNVSTLELGDSALYLCASSLGLDSYEQYFGPGTRLTVT.